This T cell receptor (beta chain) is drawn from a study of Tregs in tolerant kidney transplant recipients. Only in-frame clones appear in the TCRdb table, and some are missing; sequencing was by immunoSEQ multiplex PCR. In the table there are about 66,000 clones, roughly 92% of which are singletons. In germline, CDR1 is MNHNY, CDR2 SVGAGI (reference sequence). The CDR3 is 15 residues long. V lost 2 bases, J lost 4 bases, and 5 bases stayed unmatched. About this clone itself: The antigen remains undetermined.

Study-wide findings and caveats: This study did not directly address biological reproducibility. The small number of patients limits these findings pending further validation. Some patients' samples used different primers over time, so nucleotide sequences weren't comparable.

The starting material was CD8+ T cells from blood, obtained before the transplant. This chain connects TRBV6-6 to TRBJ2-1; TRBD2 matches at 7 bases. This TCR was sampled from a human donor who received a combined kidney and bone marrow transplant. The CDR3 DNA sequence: TGTGCCAGCAGTTACGAAGGACTAGAATACAATGAGCAGTTCTTC. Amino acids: CASSYEGLEYNEQFF.